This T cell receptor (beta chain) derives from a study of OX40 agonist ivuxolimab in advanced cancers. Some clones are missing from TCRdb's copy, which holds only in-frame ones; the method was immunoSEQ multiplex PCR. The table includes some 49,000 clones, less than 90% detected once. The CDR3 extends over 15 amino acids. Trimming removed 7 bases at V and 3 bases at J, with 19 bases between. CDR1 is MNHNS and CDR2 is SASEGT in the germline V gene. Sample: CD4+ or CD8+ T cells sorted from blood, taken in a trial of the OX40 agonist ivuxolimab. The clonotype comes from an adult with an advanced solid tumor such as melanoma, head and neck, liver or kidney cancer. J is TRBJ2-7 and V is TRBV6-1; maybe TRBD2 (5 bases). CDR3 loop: CASIPGLSRGYEQYF. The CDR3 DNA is TGTGCCAGCATCCCAGGACTCTCGAGAGGCTACGAGCAGTACTTC.